One and the same sample provided the 17 T cell receptor beta chains below, sequenced in a study of blood T cell repertoires in COVID-19. Sequencing used immunoSEQ multiplex PCR; TCRdb keeps in-frame clones, though not all of them. The sample contains 150,000 to 200,000 clones, around 80% of which appear only once. Sequencing used peripheral blood. Every receptor here comes from a woman of 80 years or more with COVID-19, enrolled during active disease.

This CDR3 reads CATSDLRSGNTIYF. DNA for the CDR3: TGTGCCACCAGTGATTTGCGGAGTGGAAACACCATATATTTT. The J gene is TRBJ1-3, the V gene TRBV24-1; D unclear. The CDR3 totals 14 residues. Germline CDR1 is KGHDR and CDR2 is SFDVKD. Trimming cost V 0 bases and J 3 bases, with 5 bases left between them.

The V gene is TRBV5-1, the J gene TRBJ2-5; 14 positions agree with TRBD2. The CDR3 extends over 17 amino acids. The V gene's germline CDR1 is SGHRS and CDR2 YFSETQ. Germline trimming cut 0 bases from V and 5 bases from J; bases unmatched to any gene: 6. The CDR3 sequence is CASSLGLAGGPGETQYF. The CDR3 bases are TGCGCCAGCAGCTTGGGACTAGCGGGGGGGCCGGGCGAGACCCAGTACTTC.

With respect to this clone: Other DNA sequences in the sample encode the same CDR3. The chain carries TRBV6-5 and TRBJ2-1, with TRBD1 identical over 10 bases. Germline V gene sequence: CDR1 MNHEY, CDR2 SVGAGI. Trimming took 2 bases from V and 2 from J; bases not matched to a gene: 0. The CDR3 runs 15 residues. CDR3 DNA: TGTGCCAGCAGTTACGGACAGGGGGCCTACAATGAGCAGTTCTTC. Protein: CASSYGQGAYNEQFF.

In this sample, this clone turned up a few times. This rearrangement joins TRBV5-1 to TRBJ2-1; tentatively, D is TRBD1 (6 bases). The CDR3 loop spans 12 amino acids. Germline V gene lookup returns CDR1 SGHRS and CDR2 YFSETQ. Trimming shortened V by 4 bases and J by 6 bases, and 8 bases separated the two germline ends. The CDR3 sequence is CASSVQGNEQFF. CDR3 nucleotides: TGCGCCAGCAGCGTACAGGGCAATGAGCAGTTCTTC.

The chain combines TRBV7-2 with TRBJ2-3; D may be TRBD1 (6 bases). CDR3 length: 16 amino acids. With 1 base removed from V and 2 bases from J, the gap between germline ends came to 13 bases. The germline V gene encodes CDR1 SGHTA and CDR2 FQGNSA. CDR3 in amino acids: CASSLVGAYPTDTQYF. The CDR3 DNA is TGTGCCAGCAGCTTAGTGGGGGCGTACCCCACAGATACGCAGTATTTT.

This clone has a handful of counts. The chain links TRBV10-3 to TRBJ1-2; 8 bases align to TRBD1. The CDR3 has 15 amino acids. V gave up 4 bases and J gave up 4 bases; unmatched junction bases: 8. Germline V gene sequence: CDR1 ENHRY, CDR2 SYGVKD. The CDR3 spells CAISATGGEPYGYTF. The DNA for the CDR3 is TGTGCCATCAGTGCCACAGGGGGAGAACCCTATGGCTACACCTTC.

This sequence joins TRBV24-1 and TRBJ2-3; 7 bases align to TRBD1. With 3 bases clipped from V and 1 base from J, the junction kept 6 bases outside the gene matches. The length of the CDR3 is 16 residues. CDR1 is KGHDR, CDR2 SFDVKD, per germline. CDR3 sequence reads: CATSDRRGSGTDTQYF. DNA for the CDR3: TGTGCCACCAGTGATCGCAGGGGGTCGGGCACAGATACGCAGTATTTT.

The V and J genes are TRBV14 and TRBJ1-6; TRBD1 is a possible D gene (6 bases). The CDR3 extends over 14 amino acids. CDR1 SGHDN and CDR2 FVKESK come from the germline V gene. V lost 5 bases and J lost 5, with 10 bases in between. CDR3 protein: CASSSDRNNSPLHF. The CDR3 nucleotides are TGTGCCAGCAGCTCCGACAGGAATAATTCACCCCTCCACTTT.

The chain has TRBV18 and TRBJ2-3; D unclear. This CDR3 comprises 13 residues. Trimming removed 2 bases from V and 5 bases from J, with 8 bases in between. The germline CDR1 and CDR2 sequences are KGHSH and LQKENI. CDR3 coding DNA: TGTGCCAGCTCACCAGAGGTTTTAGATACGCAGTATTTT. Translated: CASSPEVLDTQYF.

This clone came up a few times. J is TRBJ2-3 and V is TRBV19, with TRBD2 matching 8 bases. Losses at the gene ends were 6 bases for V and 0 bases for J; bases not matched to a gene: 5. The CDR3 has 15 amino acids. Germline V gene data show CDR1 as LNHDA and CDR2 as SQIVND (reference sequence). CDR3 nucleotide sequence: TGTGCCAGTAGCACGGGGGGGTTTAGCACAGATACGCAGTATTTT. It is translated as CASSTGGFSTDTQYF.

V is TRBV9 and J is TRBJ2-6; D is unclear. Per the germline V gene, CDR1 is SGDLS and CDR2 is YYNGEE. The CDR3 has 17 residues. V was trimmed by 0 bases and J by 4 bases, leaving 14 bases between them. The CDR3 here is CASSVGHGLLGANVLTF. DNA of the CDR3: TGTGCCAGCAGCGTAGGACACGGTCTCTTGGGGGCCAACGTCCTGACTTTC.

This rearrangement joins TRBV24-1 to TRBJ2-6; tentatively, D is TRBD1 (5 bases). Germline values: CDR1 KGHDR, CDR2 SFDVKD. V was shortened by 6 bases and J by 0 bases, with 11 bases between the two germline ends. The CDR3 contains 16 residues. CDR3 sequence (DNA): TGTGCCACCAGTAGTCAGGGCCTCTCTGGGGCCAACGTCCTGACTTTC. It is translated as CATSSQGLSGANVLTF.

V gene TRBV5-4 combines with J gene TRBJ2-7; no clear D. CDR3 size: 12 residues. Between the trimmed V and J ends, which lost 2 bases and 9 bases, there was a span of 12 bases. CDR1 SGHNT and CDR2 YYREEE come from the germline V gene (reference sequence). For the CDR3, the DNA is TGTGCCAGCAGCTTCGAAATCGGTCTGCAGTACTTC. Its translation is CASSFEIGLQYF.

The rearrangement links TRBV7-6 to TRBJ2-2; 11 positions match TRBD2. This CDR3 is 15 amino acids long. Germline values: CDR1 SGHVS, CDR2 FNYEAQ. Trimming cost V 3 bases and J 4 bases; bases outside gene matches: 1. The CDR3 nucleotides read TGTGCCAGCAGCTTGACTAGCGGGACCACCGGGGAGCTGTTTTTT. This gives the protein CASSLTSGTTGELFF.

This clone was detected only once. The chain combines TRBV19 with TRBJ1-4, with TRBD1 as a possible D gene (5 bases). Trimming took 7 bases from V and 8 from J, leaving 17 bases between them. The CDR3 has 14 amino acids. Per germline, CDR1 LNHDA and CDR2 SQIVND (reference sequence). Written as DNA, the CDR3 is TGTGCCAGTACCCCCACAGGAGAGTTGGAAAAACTGTTTTTT. Translating it yields CASTPTGELEKLFF.

This chain uses TRBV2 with TRBJ1-1; D not resolved. The CDR3 loop spans 13 amino acids. The germline V and J ends were trimmed by 7 bases and 1 base, with 10 bases remaining between them. Germline V CDR1 and CDR2: SNHLY, FYNNEI. CDR3 sequence (DNA): TGTGCCAGCAATTACAGTCCGAACACTGAAGCTTTCTTT. Protein: CASNYSPNTEAFF.

The genes are TRBV5-1 and TRBJ2-5; 8 positions match TRBD1. The V segment lost 0 bases and the J segment 4 bases; nucleotides outside the gene matches: 8. CDR1 is SGHRS and CDR2 is YFSETQ in the germline V gene. CDR3 size: 16 residues. The CDR3 region is CASSLGLAGGAETQYF. CDR3 sequence (DNA): TGCGCCAGCAGCTTGGGACTCGCAGGGGGCGCAGAGACCCAGTACTTC.